The clone carrying this T cell receptor (beta chain) appeared a few times. Molecular barcoding with unique molecular identifiers was used for the TCRbeta library. TCRdb re-called the PCR reads with MiXCR, one entry per CDR3 protein. The sample lists 500,000 to 600,000 distinct CDR3 sequences, approximately 20% seen once, with 3.3% in the top ten. V was trimmed by 5 bases and J by 0 bases, leaving 15 bases between them. Germline CDR1 reads SGHTA; CDR2 reads FQGNSA. CDR3 length equals 16 residues. This record belongs to a study of T-cell reconstitution after alpha-beta-depleted transplantation in children.

The origin of this receptor is a human donor who donated a stem cell graft to a child with acute lymphoblastic leukemia. The sequences come from PBMCs from the stem cell graft donor, collected from the stem cell graft. The gene calls are TRBV7-2 and TRBJ2-3, with D hard to call. The CDR3 region has the DNA TGTGCCAGCAGCCCCGGCCAGCGTTTAAGCACAGATACGCAGTATTTT. It is translated as CASSPGQRLSTDTQYF.